The entry that follows covers one T cell receptor beta chain sequence. In the study's own analysis: Estimation of nucleated cell counts was performed using reference gene primer amplification. Produced via immunoSEQ multiplex PCR; TCRdb's table is partial and in-frame only. V, J and clone size derive from that table, while D and trimming were established from the DNA sequence. The sample consists of 200,000 to 250,000 clones, about 81% of them appearing once. The entry originates in a study of blood T cell repertoires in COVID-19. About the research overall: Sources were T cells, B-cell-depleted T cells, or PBMCs; the material itself was cDNA or gDNA.

Followed longitudinally, the Seattle patients had been enrolled during active infection. This CDR3 is 15 amino acids long. Germline CDR1 and CDR2: MGHRA and YSYEKL. V was cut by 0 bases and J by 5 bases, with 8 bases left in between. The sequence was collected from a woman aged 70 to 79 with COVID-19, enrolled during active disease. This chain joins TRBV4-1 and TRBJ2-6, with a tentative D call TRBD2 (5 bases). The sequencing input was peripheral blood. CDR3 nucleotides: TGCGCCAGCAGCCAAGAAGAGGGTAGGGCCAACGTCCTGACTTTC. The encoded protein is CASSQEEGRANVLTF.